This paragraph covers one T cell receptor (beta chain) sequence. No antigen is known for it. The data derive from a study of T cells in localized non-small cell lung cancer. Study-level findings and limits: Across samples, adjacent lung featured a median 57 of the top 100 tumor clones. Longer survival (overall) was linked to higher T cell density in blood. Sequencing was limited to one tumor region, leaving the possibility of heterogeneity open. Uninvolved adjacent lung showed peak T cell clonality, exceeding tumor.

The repertoire was sequenced with immunoSEQ multiplex PCR; TCRdb's copy has only in-frame clones and lacks some. The data hold 35,000 to 40,000 clones, with approximately 88% observed a single time. Germline CDR1 reads GTSNPN; CDR2 reads SVGIG (reference sequence). J gave up 2 bases and V 4 bases, and 7 bases lay outside the gene matches. The CDR3 loop spans 14 amino acids. This material consisted of peripheral blood, taken before any cancer treatment. The TCR sequence derives from a woman aged 40-75 years with stage I lung adenocarcinoma. The chain uses TRBV30 and TRBJ1-2, with 7 bases lining up with TRBD1. The CDR3 sequence is CAWIRDSSNYGYTF. CDR3 nucleotide sequence: TGTGCCTGGATCCGGGACAGCTCCAACTATGGCTACACCTTC.